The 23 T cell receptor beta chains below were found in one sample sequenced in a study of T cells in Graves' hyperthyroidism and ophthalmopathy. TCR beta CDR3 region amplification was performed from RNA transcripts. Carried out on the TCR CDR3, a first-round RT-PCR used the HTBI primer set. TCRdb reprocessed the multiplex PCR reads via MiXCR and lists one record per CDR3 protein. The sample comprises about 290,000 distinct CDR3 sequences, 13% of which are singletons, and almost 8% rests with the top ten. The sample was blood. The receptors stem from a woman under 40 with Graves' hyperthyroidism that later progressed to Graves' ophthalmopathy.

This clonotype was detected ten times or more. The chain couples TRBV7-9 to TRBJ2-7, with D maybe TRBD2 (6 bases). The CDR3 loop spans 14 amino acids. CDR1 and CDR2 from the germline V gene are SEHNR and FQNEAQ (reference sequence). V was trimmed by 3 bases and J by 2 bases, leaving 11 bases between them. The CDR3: CASSFGTPTYEQYF. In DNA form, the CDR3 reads TGTGCCAGCAGCTTCGGGACTCCTACCTACGAGCAGTACTTC.

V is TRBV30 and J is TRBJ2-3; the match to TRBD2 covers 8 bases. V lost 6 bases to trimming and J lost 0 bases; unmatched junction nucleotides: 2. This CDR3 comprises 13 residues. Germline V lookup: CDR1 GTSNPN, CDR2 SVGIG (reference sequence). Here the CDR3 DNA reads TGTGCCTGCCCTAGCGGGAGCACAGATACGCAGTATTTT. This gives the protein CACPSGSTDTQYF.

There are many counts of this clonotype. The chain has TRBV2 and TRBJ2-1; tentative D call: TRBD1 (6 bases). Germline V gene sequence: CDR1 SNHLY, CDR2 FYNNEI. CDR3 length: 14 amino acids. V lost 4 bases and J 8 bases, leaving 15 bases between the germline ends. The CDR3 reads CASSVRGSTDEQFF. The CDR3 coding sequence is TGTGCCAGCAGTGTCAGGGGTTCTACCGATGAGCAGTTCTTC.

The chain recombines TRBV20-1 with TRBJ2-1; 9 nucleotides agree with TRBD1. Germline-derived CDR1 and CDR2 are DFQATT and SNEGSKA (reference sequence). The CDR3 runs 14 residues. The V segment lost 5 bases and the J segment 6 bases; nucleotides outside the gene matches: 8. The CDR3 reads CSAETRTGANEQFF. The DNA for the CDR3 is TGCAGTGCTGAAACTCGGACAGGGGCCAATGAGCAGTTCTTC.

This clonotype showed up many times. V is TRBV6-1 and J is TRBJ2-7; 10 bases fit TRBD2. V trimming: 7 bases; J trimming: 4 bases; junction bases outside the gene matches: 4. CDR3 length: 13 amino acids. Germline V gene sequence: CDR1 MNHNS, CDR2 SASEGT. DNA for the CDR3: TGTGCCAGCACGCTAGCGGGAGTATACGAGCAGTACTTC. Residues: CASTLAGVYEQYF.

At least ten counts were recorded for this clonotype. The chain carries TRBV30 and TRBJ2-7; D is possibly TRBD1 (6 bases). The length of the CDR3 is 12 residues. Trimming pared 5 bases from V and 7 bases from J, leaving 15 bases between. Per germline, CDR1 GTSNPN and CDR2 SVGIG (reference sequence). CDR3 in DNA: TGTGCCTGGCAACCAGGGGTTTGGGAGCAGTACTTC. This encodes CAWQPGVWEQYF.

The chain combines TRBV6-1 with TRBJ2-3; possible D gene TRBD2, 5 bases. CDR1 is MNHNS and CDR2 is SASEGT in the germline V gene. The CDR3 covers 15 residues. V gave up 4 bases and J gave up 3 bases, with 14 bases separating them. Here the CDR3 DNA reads TGTGCCAGCAGTGTCCTAGCCAAACTAACAGATACGCAGTATTTT. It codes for CASSVLAKLTDTQYF.

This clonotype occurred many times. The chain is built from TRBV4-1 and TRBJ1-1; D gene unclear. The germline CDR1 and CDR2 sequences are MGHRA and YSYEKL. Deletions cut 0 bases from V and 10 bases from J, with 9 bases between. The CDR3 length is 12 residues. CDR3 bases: TGCGCCAGCAGCCAAGATCAGGATCGAGCTTTCTTT. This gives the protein CASSQDQDRAFF.

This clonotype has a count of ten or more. DNA for the CDR3: TGTGCCAGCAGTCCCGGGACGGAAGACCTTCCTAACTATGGCTACACCTTC. This translates into CASSPGTEDLPNYGYTF. J is TRBJ1-2 and V is TRBV6-1, with a tentative D call TRBD1 (5 bases). The CDR3 length is 17 residues. Germline V CDR1 and CDR2: MNHNS, SASEGT. Trimming cost V 5 bases and J 0 bases, with 19 bases left between them.

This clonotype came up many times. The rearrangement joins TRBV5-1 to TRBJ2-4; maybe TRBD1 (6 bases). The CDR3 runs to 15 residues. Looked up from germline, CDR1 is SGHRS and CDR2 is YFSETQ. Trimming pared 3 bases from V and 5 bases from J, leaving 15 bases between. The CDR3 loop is CASSSTQGQQNIQYF. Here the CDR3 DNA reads TGCGCCAGCAGCTCCACACAGGGTCAGCAAAACATTCAGTACTTC.

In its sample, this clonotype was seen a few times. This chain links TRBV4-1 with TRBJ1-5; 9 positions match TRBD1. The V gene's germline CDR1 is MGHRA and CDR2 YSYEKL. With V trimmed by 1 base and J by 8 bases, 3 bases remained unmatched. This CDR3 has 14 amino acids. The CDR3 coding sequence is TGCGCCAGCAGCCAAGGGACAGGGGTCAAGCCCCAGCATTTT. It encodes CASSQGTGVKPQHF.

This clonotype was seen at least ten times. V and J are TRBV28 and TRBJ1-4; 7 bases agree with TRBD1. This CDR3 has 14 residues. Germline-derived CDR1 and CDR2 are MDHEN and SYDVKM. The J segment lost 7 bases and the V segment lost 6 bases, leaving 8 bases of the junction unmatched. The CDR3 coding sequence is TGTGCCAGCAGGTGGCAGGGGGTTGGTGAAAAACTGTTTTTT. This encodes CASRWQGVGEKLFF.

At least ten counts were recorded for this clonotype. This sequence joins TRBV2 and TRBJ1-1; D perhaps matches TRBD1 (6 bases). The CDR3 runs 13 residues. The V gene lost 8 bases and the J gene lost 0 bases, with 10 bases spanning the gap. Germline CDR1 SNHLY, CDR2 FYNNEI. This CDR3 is CASGRDMNTEAFF. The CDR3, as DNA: TGTGCCAGCGGCCGGGACATGAACACTGAAGCTTTCTTT. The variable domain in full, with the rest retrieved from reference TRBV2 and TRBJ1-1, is EPEVTQTPSHQVTQMGQEVILRCVPISNHLYFYWYRQILGQKVEFLVSFYNNEISEKSEIFDDQFSVERPDGSNFTLKIRSTKLEDSAMYFCASGRDMNTEAFFGQGTRLTVV.

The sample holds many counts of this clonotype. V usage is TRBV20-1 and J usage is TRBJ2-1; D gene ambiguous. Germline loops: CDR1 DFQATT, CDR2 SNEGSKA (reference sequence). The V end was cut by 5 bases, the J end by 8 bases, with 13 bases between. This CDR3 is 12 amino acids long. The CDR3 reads CSALTRSDEQFF. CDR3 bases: TGCAGTGCTCTGACAAGGTCGGATGAGCAGTTCTTC.

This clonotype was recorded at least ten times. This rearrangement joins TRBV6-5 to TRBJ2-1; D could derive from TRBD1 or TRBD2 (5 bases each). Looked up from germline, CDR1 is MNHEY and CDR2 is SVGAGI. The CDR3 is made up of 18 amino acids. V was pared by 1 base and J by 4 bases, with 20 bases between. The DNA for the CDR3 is TGTGCCAGCAGTTACTTCACCGGGACCTACAACAGTTACAATGAGCAGTTCTTC. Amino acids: CASSYFTGTYNSYNEQFF.

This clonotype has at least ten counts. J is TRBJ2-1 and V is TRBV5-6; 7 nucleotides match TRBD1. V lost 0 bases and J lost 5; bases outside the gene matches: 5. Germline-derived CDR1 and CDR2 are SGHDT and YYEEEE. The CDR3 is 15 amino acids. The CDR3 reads CASSLAGTVHNEQFF. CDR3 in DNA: TGTGCCAGCAGCTTGGCAGGGACAGTCCACAATGAGCAGTTCTTC.

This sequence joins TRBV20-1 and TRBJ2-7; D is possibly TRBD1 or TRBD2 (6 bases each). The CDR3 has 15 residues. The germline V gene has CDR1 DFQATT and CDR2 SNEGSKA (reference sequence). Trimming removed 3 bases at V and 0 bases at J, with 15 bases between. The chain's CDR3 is CSASGGGDTSYEQYF. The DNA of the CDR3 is TGCAGTGCTAGTGGGGGCGGGGACACCTCCTACGAGCAGTACTTC.

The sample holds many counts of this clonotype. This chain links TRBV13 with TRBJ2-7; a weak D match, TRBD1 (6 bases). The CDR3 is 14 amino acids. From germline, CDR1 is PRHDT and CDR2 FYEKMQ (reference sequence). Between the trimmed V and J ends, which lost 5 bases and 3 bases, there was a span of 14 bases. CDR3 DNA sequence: TGTGCCAGCAGCCTTAGGACAGATGGCTACGAGCAGTACTTC. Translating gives CASSLRTDGYEQYF.

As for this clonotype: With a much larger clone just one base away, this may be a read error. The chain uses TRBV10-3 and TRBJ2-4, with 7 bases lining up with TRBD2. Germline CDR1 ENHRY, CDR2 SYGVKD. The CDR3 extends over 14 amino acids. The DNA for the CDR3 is TGTGCCATCAGTGCGTTTGCGGGGGAAAACACTCAGTACTTC. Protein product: CAISAFAGENTQYF.

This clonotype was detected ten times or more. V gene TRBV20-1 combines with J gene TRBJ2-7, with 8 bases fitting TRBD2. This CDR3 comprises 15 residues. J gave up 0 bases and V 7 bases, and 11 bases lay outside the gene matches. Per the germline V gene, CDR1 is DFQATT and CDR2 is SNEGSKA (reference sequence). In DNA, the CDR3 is TGCAGTGTTAGGGGGAGAACTAGCGGCTCCTACGAGCAGTACTTC. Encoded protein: CSVRGRTSGSYEQYF.

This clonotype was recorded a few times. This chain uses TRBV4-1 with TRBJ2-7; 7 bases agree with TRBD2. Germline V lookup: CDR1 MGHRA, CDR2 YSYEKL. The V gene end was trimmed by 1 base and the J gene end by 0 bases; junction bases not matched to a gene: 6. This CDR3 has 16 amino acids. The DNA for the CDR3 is TGCGCCAGCAGCCAAGGGGTCGGGGGGAGCTCCTACGAGCAGTACTTC. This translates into CASSQGVGGSSYEQYF.

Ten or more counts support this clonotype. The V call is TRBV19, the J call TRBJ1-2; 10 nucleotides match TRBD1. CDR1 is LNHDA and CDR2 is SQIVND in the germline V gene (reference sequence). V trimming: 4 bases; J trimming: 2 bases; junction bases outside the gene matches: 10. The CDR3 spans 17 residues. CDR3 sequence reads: CASSKRTGGNLNYGYTF. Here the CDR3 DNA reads TGTGCCAGTAGTAAAAGGACAGGGGGAAACCTCAACTATGGCTACACCTTC.

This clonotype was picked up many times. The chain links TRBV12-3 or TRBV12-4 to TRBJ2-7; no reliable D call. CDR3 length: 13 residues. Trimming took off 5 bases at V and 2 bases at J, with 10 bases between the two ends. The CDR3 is CASSAYSAYEQYF. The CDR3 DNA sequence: TGTGCCAGCAGTGCGTACAGCGCCTACGAGCAGTACTTC.